A selection of T cell receptor beta chains follows, all from one sample in a study of T cells expressing NK-cell markers. Reanalyzing the 5' RACE reads, TCRdb keeps one entry per CDR3 protein, without DNA. The specimen's table records about 260,000 distinct CDR3 sequences. Sequenced input: blood T cells: a sorted CD56 or NKG2C T cell subset, CD4+ or CD8+ T cells, or bulk PBMC T cells (not recorded which). The receptor source for this set is a man between 18 and 29 years old in good health. CDR3s include the opening cysteine and the closing phenylalanine or tryptophan.

v_call	j_call	cdr3_aa
TRBV7-2	TRBJ2-1	CASSPGGLNYNEQFF
TRBV7-8	TRBJ2-1	CASSWEPGQRIWNEQFF
TRBV27	TRBJ2-7	CASSSRERGIYEQYF
TRBV5-1	TRBJ1-1	CASSGGGITTTEAFF
TRBV12-3/TRBV12-4	TRBJ2-7	CASSYLGDSYEQYF
TRBV5-1	TRBJ1-1	CASSLAAGVATEAFF
TRBV2	TRBJ2-5	CASSEKEIQYF
TRBV6-5	TRBJ1-4	CASSSRGRWEKLFF
TRBV20-1	TRBJ2-3	CSARGGGTNQRYF
TRBV27	TRBJ2-5	CASSYRQGRVETQYF
TRBV5-5	TRBJ2-1	CASSLTSGYNEQFF
TRBV5-1	TRBJ2-1	CASCRGSSYNEQFF
TRBV29-1	TRBJ2-7	CSARRTGAYEQYF
TRBV11-2	TRBJ2-3	CASSYPGGGAERVTDTQYF
TRBV2	TRBJ2-1	CASTGTSSYNEQFF
TRBV12-3/TRBV12-4	TRBJ2-3	CASSRTGTSGFSTDTQYF
TRBV6-1	TRBJ2-3	CASSEAATVGVGKNTQYF
TRBV7-9	TRBJ2-3	CASSLVAYTDTQYF
TRBV2	TRBJ2-1	CASSEGLGGRYNEQFF
TRBV9	TRBJ2-2	CASSVVSYPWAGELFF
TRBV20-1	TRBJ2-1	CSAKGVGFGHEQFF
TRBV6-2/TRBV6-3	TRBJ1-2	CASSYVRDRAQANYGYTF